This is a list of T cell receptor beta chains from one sample in a study of regulatory T cells in long-lasting Graves disease. TCRdb re-derived calls from the multiplex PCR reads in MiXCR, one entry per CDR3 protein. Of 430,000 or so distinct CDR3 sequences listed, around 23% are singletons. Here the sequenced sample was peripheral blood mononuclear cells (PBMCs), taken when the disease was refractory, from a patient treated with antithyroid drugs. Receptors originate from a female donor with Graves disease. CDR3s include the opening cysteine and the closing phenylalanine or tryptophan. A D gene is named only where the DNA matches it firmly. Some rows have no size entry. The others give once, few or many, or a class for an expanded clone.

clone size	V gene	J gene	D gene	CDR3 protein	CDR3 DNA
NA	TRBV27	TRBJ2-3	TRBD1	CASSGQAGTDTQYF	TGTGCCAGCAGCGGACAGGCGGGCACAGATACGCAGTATTTT
NA	TRBV19	TRBJ1-5	TRBD1	CASRETGIGQPQHF	TGTGCCAGTAGGGAGACAGGGATCGGGCAGCCCCAGCATTTT
many	TRBV2	TRBJ2-2	NA	CASSDTGNTGELFF	TGTGCCAGCAGTGATACGGGTAACACCGGGGAGCTGTTTTTT
few	TRBV4-1	TRBJ2-7	TRBD2	CASSQTSGSFEQYF	TGCGCCAGCAGCCAAACTAGCGGGAGTTTCGAGCAGTACTTC
many	TRBV28	TRBJ1-2	NA	CASSPAGSDYGYTF	TGTGCCAGCAGCCCCGCAGGGTCCGATTATGGCTACACCTTC
many	TRBV27	TRBJ1-2	TRBD1	CASSLKGQGSYGYTF	TGTGCCAGCAGTTTAAAGGGACAGGGGTCATATGGCTACACCTTC
many	TRBV2	TRBJ1-5	NA	CASGGDISNQPQHF	TGTGCCAGCGGGGGGGACATTAGCAATCAGCCCCAGCATTTT
few	TRBV25-1	TRBJ2-7	TRBD1	CASSQGTGEGEQYF	TGTGCCAGCTCCCAGGGGACAGGGGAAGGCGAGCAGTACTTC
NA	TRBV11-2	TRBJ2-3	NA	CASSPVLSGSDTQYF	TGTGCCAGCAGCCCTGTCTTATCAGGGTCAGATACGCAGTATTTT
many	TRBV20-1	TRBJ2-5	TRBD1	CSARGDREFRETQYF	TGCAGTGCTAGAGGGGACAGGGAGTTCCGGGAGACCCAGTACTTC
many	TRBV10-2	TRBJ2-7	NA	CASSETGRRTYEQYF	TGCGCCAGCAGTGAGACCGGACGGAGGACCTACGAGCAGTACTTC
few	TRBV3-1	TRBJ2-7	TRBD2	CASSASVAGDEQYF	TGTGCCAGCAGCGCCTCGGTAGCGGGAGACGAGCAGTACTTC
few	TRBV14	TRBJ2-7	NA	CASSQSRDPPYEQYF	TGTGCCAGCAGCCAGAGCCGGGACCCTCCCTACGAGCAGTACTTC
few	TRBV30	TRBJ1-3	NA	CAWSEGDSGNTIYF	TGTGCCTGGAGTGAAGGGGACTCTGGAAACACCATATATTTT
NA	TRBV12-3/TRBV12-4	TRBJ2-1	NA	CASSSGPSNEQFF	TGTGCCAGCAGTTCCGGACCCTCCAATGAGCAGTTCTTC
few	TRBV5-1	TRBJ2-5	TRBD1	CASSLGPWDSQETQYF	TGCGCCAGCAGCTTGGGGCCATGGGACAGCCAAGAGACCCAGTACTTC
few	TRBV3-1	TRBJ1-3	NA	CASSQGQQVGNTIYF	TGTGCCAGCAGCCAAGGACAACAGGTTGGAAACACCATATATTTT
NA	TRBV25-1	TRBJ1-6	TRBD1	CASSESGTVNNSPLHF	TGTGCCAGCAGTGAATCCGGGACAGTCAATAATTCACCCCTCCACTTT
few	TRBV6-5	TRBJ2-7	NA	CASSYARGYEQYF	TGTGCCAGCAGTTATGCTCGGGGCTACGAGCAGTACTTC
NA	TRBV29-1	TRBJ1-4	NA	CSVVENEKLFF	TGCAGCGTCGTCGAAAATGAAAAACTGTTTTTT
NA	TRBV29-1	TRBJ2-1	NA	CSVEDSHDGRVRPSYNEQFF	TGCAGCGTTGAAGATAGTCATGACGGGAGAGTCCGTCCCTCCTACAATGAGCAGTTCTTC
many	TRBV18	TRBJ1-4	NA	CASSPRDSRGEKLFF	TGTGCCAGCTCACCACGGGACTCCCGAGGGGAAAAACTGTTTTTT
NA	TRBV14	TRBJ1-3	NA	CASSQGGRMPRDTIYF	TGTGCCAGCAGCCAAGGGGGTCGGATGCCAAGGGACACCATATATTTT
many	TRBV28	TRBJ2-2	NA	CASSLLQTNTGELFF	TGTGCCAGCAGTTTGCTACAAACGAACACCGGGGAGCTGTTTTTT
many	TRBV27	TRBJ2-7	NA	CASSSAGASYEQYF	TGTGCCAGCAGTTCGGCCGGGGCCTCCTACGAGCAGTACTTC
many	TRBV28	TRBJ2-5	NA	CASSLETQYF	TGTGCCAGCAGTTTGGAGACCCAGTACTTC
NA	TRBV7-9	TRBJ2-1	NA	CASSVVPQDEQFF	TGTGCCAGCAGCGTAGTCCCTCAGGATGAGCAGTTCTTC